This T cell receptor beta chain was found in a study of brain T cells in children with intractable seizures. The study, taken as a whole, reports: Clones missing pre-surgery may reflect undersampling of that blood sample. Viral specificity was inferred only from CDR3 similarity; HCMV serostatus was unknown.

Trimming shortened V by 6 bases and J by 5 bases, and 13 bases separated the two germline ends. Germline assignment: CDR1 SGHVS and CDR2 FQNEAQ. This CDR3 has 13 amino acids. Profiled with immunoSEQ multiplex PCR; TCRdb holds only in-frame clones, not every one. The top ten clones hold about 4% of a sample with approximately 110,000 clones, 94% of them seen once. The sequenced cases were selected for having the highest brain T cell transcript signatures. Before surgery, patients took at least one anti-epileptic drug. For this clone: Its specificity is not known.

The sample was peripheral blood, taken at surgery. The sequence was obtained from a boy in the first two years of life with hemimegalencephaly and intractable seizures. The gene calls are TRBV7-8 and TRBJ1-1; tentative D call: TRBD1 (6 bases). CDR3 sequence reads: CASRVQGLTEAFF. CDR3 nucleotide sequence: TGTGCCAGCAGGGTACAGGGATTAACTGAAGCTTTCTTT.